This T cell receptor (beta chain) was sequenced in a study of control samples from healthy donors and cancer patients. Sequenced by immunoSEQ multiplex PCR; TCRdb stores in-frame clones only, minus some. Of 100,000 to 150,000 clones listed, around 94% are singletons. The sequence was collected from a man at least 80 years old with head and neck cancer. Specimen: PBMCs.

CDR3 residues: CASSLAASGGTYEQYF. CDR3 coding DNA: TGTGCCAGCAGCTTGGCCGCTAGCGGGGGAACCTACGAGCAGTACTTC. The rearrangement joins TRBV5-4 to TRBJ2-7, with TRBD2 matching 10 bases. Germline V gene sequence: CDR1 SGHNT, CDR2 YYREEE (reference sequence). Trimming took 0 bases from V and 2 from J; bases not matched to a gene: 5. CDR3 length equals 16 residues. Full variable domain (outside the CDR3, taken from reference TRBV5-4 and TRBJ2-7): ETGVTQSPTHLIKTRGQQVTLRCSSQSGHNTVSWYQQALGQGPQFIFQYYREEENGRGNFPPRFSGLQFPNYSSELNVNALELDDSALYLCASSLAASGGTYEQYFGPGTRLTVT.